The 16 T cell receptor beta chains presented below share a single source sample, sequenced in a study of cytotoxic CD8 clonotypes in ibrutinib-treated CLL. Measured with immunoSEQ multiplex PCR; TCRdb has only the in-frame clones, and not every one. This table has tens of thousands of clones, about nine tenths appearing once. Sample: PBMCs, taken after 12 months of ibrutinib treatment. The origin of the receptors is a human donor with chronic lymphocytic leukemia.

CDR3 protein: CASSSTTYYEQYF. Written as DNA, the CDR3 is TGTGCCAGCAGCTCCACAACTTACTACGAGCAGTACTTC. The gene calls are TRBV7-2 and TRBJ2-7; D call uncertain. Between the trimmed V and J ends, which lost 4 bases and 3 bases, there was a span of 10 bases. The V gene's germline CDR1 is SGHTA and CDR2 FQGNSA. The CDR3 is 13 residues long.

The V call is TRBV7-8, the J call TRBJ2-5; TRBD2 aligns across 13 bases. Germline V CDR1 and CDR2: SGHVS, FQNEAQ. Trimming took 5 bases from V and 2 from J; bases not matched to a gene: 8. This CDR3 is 17 amino acids long. CDR3 residues: CASSMGLAGTLQETQYF. CDR3 coding DNA: TGTGCCAGCAGCATGGGACTAGCGGGGACGTTACAAGAGACCCAGTACTTC.

This rearrangement joins TRBV4-2 to TRBJ2-5; D might be TRBD2 (5 bases). The CDR3 runs 16 residues. Trimming pared 1 base from V and 2 bases from J, leaving 14 bases between. Germline CDR1 LGHNA, CDR2 YNFKEQ. CDR3 sequence: CASSQVARRGQETQYF. The CDR3 nucleotides read TGTGCCAGCAGCCAAGTAGCGAGGCGCGGGCAAGAGACCCAGTACTTC.

The chain couples TRBV7-9 to TRBJ1-5, with 8 bases lining up with TRBD1. Losses at the gene ends were 3 bases for V and 4 bases for J; bases not matched to a gene: 11. The CDR3 totals 17 residues. In germline, CDR1 is SEHNR, CDR2 FQNEAQ (reference sequence). CDR3 coding DNA: TGTGCCAGCAGCTTCGGGACAGGAGGGTTGGCAAATCAGCCCCAGCATTTT. Its protein product is CASSFGTGGLANQPQHF.

The V and J genes are TRBV11-3 and TRBJ2-2; D is tentatively TRBD1 or TRBD2 (5 bases each). From germline, CDR1 is SGHNT and CDR2 YENEEA. The CDR3 length is 15 residues. V gave up 3 bases and J gave up 2 bases, with 10 bases separating them. The CDR3 DNA reads TGTGCCAGCAGCTTCCTCGGGGCAAACACCGGGGAGCTGTTTTTT. Residues: CASSFLGANTGELFF.

The chain joins TRBV19 to TRBJ2-7, with TRBD2 identical over 9 bases. With 3 bases clipped from V and 6 bases from J, the junction kept 3 bases outside the gene matches. This CDR3 has 13 amino acids. Germline V gene sequence: CDR1 LNHDA, CDR2 SQIVND (reference sequence). The CDR3 DNA sequence: TGTGCCAGTAGTATTGGACTAGCGTTCGAGCAGTACTTC. Amino acid sequence: CASSIGLAFEQYF. Looking up the rest from reference TRBV19 and TRBJ2-7 gives the full variable domain: DGGITQSPKYLFRKEGQNVTLSCEQNLNHDAMYWYRQDPGQGLRLIYYSQIVNDFQKGDIAEGYSVSREKKESFPLTVTSAQKNPTAFYLCASSIGLAFEQYFGPGTRLTVT.

This chain links TRBV7-3 with TRBJ2-2; 9 bases fit TRBD2. CDR3 length: 15 residues. Germline V gives CDR1 SGHTA, CDR2 FQGTGA. Trimming took 5 bases from V and 4 from J; bases not matched to a gene: 5. The CDR3 loop is CASSPFSGGTGELFF. The CDR3 region has the DNA TGTGCCAGCAGCCCTTTTAGCGGGGGCACCGGGGAGCTGTTTTTT. The variable domain in full, with the rest retrieved from reference TRBV7-3 and TRBJ2-2, is GAGVSQTPSNKVTEKGKYVELRCDPISGHTALYWYRQSLGQGPEFLIYFQGTGAADDSGLPNDRFFAVRPEGSVSTLKIQRTERGDSAVYLCASSPFSGGTGELFFGEGSRLTVL.

V is TRBV6-6 and J is TRBJ2-1; no clear D gene. The CDR3 has 14 residues. The germline CDR1 and CDR2 sequences are MNHNY and SVGAGI (reference sequence). V lost 0 bases to trimming and J lost 8 bases, with 11 bases between them. CDR3 region: CASSYSIKGDEQFF. The CDR3 DNA follows: TGTGCCAGCAGTTACTCTATCAAAGGCGATGAGCAGTTCTTC.

The chain has TRBV6-5 and TRBJ2-3; TRBD2 aligns across 12 bases. With 4 bases clipped from V and 6 bases from J, the junction kept 8 bases outside the gene matches. The germline V gene encodes CDR1 MNHEY and CDR2 SVGAGI. The CDR3 covers 16 residues. CDR3 nucleotide sequence: TGTGCCAGCAGTTTGGGACTAGCGGGTTACCCGGATACGCAGTATTTT. This sequence encodes CASSLGLAGYPDTQYF.

The chain couples TRBV5-4 to TRBJ2-3, with 9 bases lining up with TRBD2. This CDR3 has 16 residues. With V trimmed by 4 bases and J by 3 bases, 9 bases remained unmatched. CDR1 and CDR2 (germline): SGHNT, YYREEE (reference sequence). Written as DNA, the CDR3 is TGTGCCAGCAGCGGGGACGCGGGAGGGGGGACAGATACGCAGTATTTT. It codes for CASSGDAGGGTDTQYF.

V gene TRBV13 combines with J gene TRBJ2-7, with a tentative D call TRBD2 (6 bases). This CDR3 contains 21 residues. CDR1 and CDR2 (germline): PRHDT, FYEKMQ (reference sequence). Trimming took off 5 bases at V and 1 base at J, with 33 bases between the two ends. CDR3 in DNA: TGTGCCAGCAGCCCTCTCCCACCGGACTCCCGGGTATTTCGGGAGTCCTACGAGCAGTACTTC. Its protein product is CASSPLPPDSRVFRESYEQYF.

This sequence joins TRBV5-1 and TRBJ1-1; tentative D call: TRBD1 (5 bases). Germline CDR1 is SGHRS and CDR2 is YFSETQ. The CDR3 runs to 14 residues. V was cut by 2 bases and J by 3 bases, with 11 bases left in between. This chain's CDR3 is CASSLSGTDTEAFF. CDR3 nucleotide sequence: TGCGCCAGCAGCTTATCCGGGACCGACACTGAAGCTTTCTTT.

V gene TRBV7-9 combines with J gene TRBJ2-1; TRBD2 agrees at 13 bases. The CDR3 loop spans 16 amino acids. V trimming: 4 bases; J trimming: 7 bases; junction bases outside the gene matches: 7. Germline V gene sequence: CDR1 SEHNR, CDR2 FQNEAQ (reference sequence). The CDR3, as DNA: TGTGCCAGCAGCTCCCCGGGACTAGCGGGATTGAATGAGCAGTTCTTC. As protein: CASSSPGLAGLNEQFF.

The gene calls are TRBV19 and TRBJ1-2; 8 nucleotides line up with TRBD1. The CDR3 covers 15 residues. CDR1 is LNHDA, CDR2 SQIVND, per germline (reference sequence). Losses at the gene ends were 5 bases for V and 4 bases for J; bases not matched to a gene: 9. This chain's CDR3 is CASSVRPGTGYGYTF. CDR3 DNA sequence: TGTGCCAGTAGTGTCCGACCAGGGACAGGCTATGGCTACACCTTC.

The chain couples TRBV7-2 to TRBJ2-1; 10 nucleotides agree with TRBD2. Germline CDR1 reads SGHTA; CDR2 reads FQGNSA. The CDR3 spans 16 residues. Trimming removed 2 bases from V and 2 bases from J; junction bases left unmatched: 3. The DNA for the CDR3 is TGTGCCAGCAGCTTACTAGCGGGAGTCCCCTACAATGAGCAGTTCTTC. Translated, it gives CASSLLAGVPYNEQFF.

The chain is built from TRBV5-1 and TRBJ2-7; D is undetermined. Germline lookup yields CDR1 SGHRS and CDR2 YFSETQ. CDR3 length equals 15 residues. Deletions cut 0 bases from V and 1 base from J, with 11 bases between. The CDR3 DNA reads TGCGCCAGCAGCTTGGAGTTGCCCGGTTCCTACGAGCAGTACTTC. As protein: CASSLELPGSYEQYF.